This T cell receptor (beta chain) was sequenced in a study of shared clonotypes between healthy human individuals. Study-level background: There were three CD4 naive, three CD4 memory, two CD8 naive and one CD8 memory plates per donor. Findings and caveats of the study: Generally, naive subsets came out with larger estimated richness than memory subsets.

All donors were healthy HIV-negative adults lacking recent acute infections or vaccinations. A few counts support this clone. Its antigen is as yet unknown. It was at deep level that the assay was run. Here immunoSEQ multiplex PCR was the method, and the copy in TCRdb shows in-frame clones only, minus some. Altogether 550,000 to 800,000 clones are present, around 67% being singletons, with the ten largest covering under 2%. Per germline, CDR1 LNHDA and CDR2 SQIVND (reference sequence). V gave up 3 bases and J gave up 4 bases, with 16 bases separating them. This CDR3 has 15 amino acids. The sample taken for sequencing was memory CD4+ T cells sorted from blood. Subset defined: CD45RA-negative fraction. The gene calls are TRBV19 and TRBJ2-7; weak D call: TRBD1 (6 bases). The clonotype comes from a woman in her thirties in good health. CDR3 DNA: TGTGCCAGTAGTATGGGGGCGAGTGTCGAATACGAGCAGTACTTC. Amino acid sequence: CASSMGASVEYEQYF.